This T cell receptor beta chain was captured by sequencing in a study of blood T cell repertoires in COVID-19. Some clones are missing from TCRdb's copy, which holds only in-frame ones; the method was immunoSEQ multiplex PCR. The sample shows approximately 110,000 clones, around 83% of them seen only once. With V trimmed by 2 bases and J by 7 bases, 10 bases remained unmatched. The CDR3 sequence is 15 residues long. Germline V lookup: CDR1 MNHNS, CDR2 SASEGT. J is TRBJ1-2 and V is TRBV6-1; 7 bases are a match to TRBD1. This receptor was identified in a man in his forties or fifties with acute or convalescent COVID-19. The sequenced sample was peripheral blood. The DNA for the CDR3 is TGTGCCAGCAGTGAACGGGTGACAGGGCAGCTTGGCTACACCTTC. Translation gives CASSERVTGQLGYTF.